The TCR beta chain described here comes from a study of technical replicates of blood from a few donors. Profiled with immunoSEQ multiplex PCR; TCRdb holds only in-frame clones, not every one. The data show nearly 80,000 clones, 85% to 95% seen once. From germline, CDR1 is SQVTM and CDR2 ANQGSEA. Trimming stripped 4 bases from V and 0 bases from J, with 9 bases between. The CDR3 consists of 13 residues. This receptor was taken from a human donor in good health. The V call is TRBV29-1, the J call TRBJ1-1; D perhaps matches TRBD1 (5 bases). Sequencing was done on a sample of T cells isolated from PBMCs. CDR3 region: CSVGKGMNTEAFF. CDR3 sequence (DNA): TGCAGCGTTGGGAAGGGGATGAACACTGAAGCTTTCTTT.